The 28 T cell receptor beta chains below all came from one sample that was sequenced in a study of blood T cells in healthy people across ages. Combining a sample-barcoded 5' primer with a J-beta primer mix, a second PCR ran for roughly 6 to 11 cycles. In TCRdb, the 5' RACE reads were re-called with MiXCR into one record per CDR3 protein. The table shows hundreds of thousands of distinct CDR3 sequences, with 45% to 50% occurring only once. Sequencing input: blood. The receptor set was obtained from a woman aged 55-70 years in good health.

The V and J genes are TRBV20-1 and TRBJ1-5; D is possibly TRBD1 (6 bases). V lost 0 bases and J 2 bases, leaving 14 bases between the germline ends. Per germline, CDR1 DFQATT and CDR2 SNEGSKA (reference sequence). The CDR3 length is 16 residues. CDR3 residues: CSARDMGAWGNQPQHF. The CDR3 nucleotides read TGCAGTGCTAGAGACATGGGGGCGTGGGGCAATCAGCCCCAGCATTTT.

A few counts support this clonotype. This chain joins TRBV29-1 and TRBJ1-2; D call uncertain. Germline CDR1 is SQVTM and CDR2 is ANQGSEA. This CDR3 is 11 amino acids long. V lost 5 bases, J lost 4 bases, and 8 bases lay in between. The CDR3 nucleotides read TGCAGCGTTCGAACAGCCTATGGCTACACCTTC. Translation: CSVRTAYGYTF. The entire variable domain, with the rest obtained from reference TRBV29-1 and TRBJ1-2, is as follows: SAVISQKPSRDICQRGTSLTIQCQVDSQVTMMFWYRQQPGQSLTLIATANQGSEATYESGFVIDKFPISRPNLTFSTLTVSNMSPEDSSIYLCSVRTAYGYTFGSGTRLTVV.

V gene TRBV20-1 combines with J gene TRBJ2-3; D is uncertain. This CDR3 comprises 13 residues. The germline CDR1 and CDR2 sequences are DFQATT and SNEGSKA (reference sequence). The V gene lost 3 bases and the J gene lost 5 bases, with 12 bases spanning the gap. The CDR3 loop reads CSASPLWGDTQYF. Here the CDR3 DNA reads TGCAGTGCTAGCCCTCTCTGGGGAGATACGCAGTATTTT.

V gene TRBV7-6 combines with J gene TRBJ2-7; possible D gene TRBD2, 6 bases. CDR1 and CDR2 (germline): SGHVS, FNYEAQ. V gave up 2 bases and J gave up 6 bases, with 20 bases separating them. This CDR3 has 16 amino acids. CDR3 sequence reads: CASSLRGGESVSEQYF. CDR3 DNA: TGTGCCAGCAGCTTAAGAGGAGGGGAGTCGGTATCCGAGCAGTACTTC.

This clonotype has a single count. The rearrangement uses TRBV5-1 and TRBJ2-7, with D hard to call. The CDR3 has 15 amino acids. CDR1 is SGHRS and CDR2 is YFSETQ in the germline V gene. Between the trimmed V and J ends, which lost 4 bases and 1 base, there was a span of 15 bases. CDR3 protein: CASSPPTGPSYEQYF. The CDR3 coding sequence is TGCGCCAGCAGCCCACCCACCGGCCCATCCTACGAGCAGTACTTC.

V gene TRBV12-5 combines with J gene TRBJ2-1; a possible D gene is TRBD2 (5 bases). The CDR3 consists of 13 residues. The V end lost 1 base, the J end lost 5 bases, and 6 bases lay between the germline ends. Per the germline V gene, CDR1 is LGHNT and CDR2 is FRNRAP. CDR3 sequence (DNA): TGTGCTAGTGGTTTGGGGGAGCACAATGAGCAGTTCTTC. Translated, it gives CASGLGEHNEQFF.

This clonotype was seen repeatedly, ten times or more. The chain links TRBV4-3 to TRBJ2-5; D gene ambiguous. The V end lost 4 bases, the J end lost 4 bases, and 10 bases lay between the germline ends. CDR1 and CDR2 from the germline V gene are LGHNA and YSLEER. The CDR3 totals 13 residues. The CDR3 region is CASSPSGAETQYF. For the CDR3, the DNA is TGCGCCAGCAGCCCTTCGGGTGCAGAGACCCAGTACTTC.

This clonotype was counted between two and nine times. The V gene is TRBV2, the J gene TRBJ2-5; TRBD2 aligns across 14 bases. The DNA end lines up better with TRBJ2-7; the J call may be wrong. CDR1 SNHLY and CDR2 FYNNEI come from the germline V gene. This CDR3 comprises 16 residues. CDR3: CASSPDGLAGGSEQYF. CDR3 sequence (DNA): TGTGCCAGCAGCCCAGACGGACTAGCGGGAGGCTCCGAGCAGTACTTC.

This chain uses TRBV4-1 with TRBJ2-3; possibly TRBD1 or TRBD2 for D (5 bases each). With 2 bases removed from V and 2 bases from J, the gap between germline ends came to 8 bases. Germline assignment: CDR1 MGHRA and CDR2 YSYEKL. The CDR3 is 14 amino acids. The CDR3 region is CASSQPGPTDTQYF. Here the CDR3 DNA reads TGCGCCAGCAGCCAACCGGGACCCACAGATACGCAGTATTTT.

The genes are TRBV10-3 and TRBJ2-7, with TRBD2 matching over 8 bases. This CDR3 spans 14 amino acids. Germline assignment: CDR1 ENHRY and CDR2 SYGVKD. V trimming: 6 bases; J trimming: 2 bases; junction bases outside the gene matches: 6. In DNA, the CDR3 is TGTGCCATCAGGTCGGTAGCGGGGCCCTACGAGCAGTACTTC. This encodes CAIRSVAGPYEQYF.

CDR3 residues: CASSSRLGGRETQYF. CDR3 DNA: TGTGCCAGCAGCTCGCGGTTGGGGGGCAGGGAGACCCAGTACTTC. V and J are TRBV7-2 and TRBJ2-5; D assignment may be TRBD1 or TRBD2 (6 bases each). The CDR3 contains 15 residues. The V gene's germline CDR1 is SGHTA and CDR2 FQGNSA. V was cut by 4 bases and J by 5 bases, with 17 bases left in between.

In its sample, this clonotype was seen a few times. The chain has TRBV12-3 or TRBV12-4 and TRBJ2-6; no reliable D call. V lost 8 bases and J 2 bases, leaving 4 bases between the germline ends. CDR3 size: 12 residues. This chain's CDR3 is CASSTGANVLTF. CDR3 DNA sequence: TGTGCCAGCTCAACTGGGGCCAACGTCCTGACTTTC.

The CDR3 sequence is CASSQRDSRYEQYF. The CDR3 bases are TGCGCCAGCAGCCAACGGGACTCCCGATACGAGCAGTACTTC. The rearrangement uses TRBV4-3 and TRBJ2-7; tentatively, D is TRBD2 (6 bases). Germline V lookup: CDR1 LGHNA, CDR2 YSLEER. V lost 2 bases and J lost 4, with 12 bases in between. This CDR3 region has 14 residues.

The chain recombines TRBV20-1 with TRBJ2-3, with a possible D match to TRBD2 (6 bases). Trimming took off 6 bases at V and 0 bases at J, with 22 bases between the two ends. The CDR3 consists of 17 residues. Germline V gene data show CDR1 as DFQATT and CDR2 as SNEGSKA (reference sequence). CDR3 nucleotide sequence: TGCAGTGCAATCGCTCCCCTGACTAGATCGAGCACAGATACGCAGTATTTT. This sequence encodes CSAIAPLTRSSTDTQYF.

This clonotype was found a few times. This chain uses TRBV15 with TRBJ1-2; the D is unclear. This CDR3 has 12 residues. Trimming stripped 1 base from V and 0 bases from J, with 0 bases between. Germline loops: CDR1 LNHNV, CDR2 YYDKDF (reference sequence). The CDR3 here is CATSRANYGYTF. As DNA, the CDR3 is TGTGCCACCAGCAGAGCTAACTATGGCTACACCTTC.

This clonotype showed up many times. This chain joins TRBV11-2 and TRBJ2-1; D remains ambiguous. Germline values: CDR1 SGHAT, CDR2 FQNNGV. The V end lost 5 bases, the J end lost 3 bases, and 23 bases lay between the germline ends. The CDR3 loop spans 18 amino acids. This chain's CDR3 is CASSLLLFGLQDYNEQFF. The DNA of the CDR3 is TGTGCCAGCAGCCTCCTGTTGTTTGGGTTGCAAGACTACAATGAGCAGTTCTTC.

The V call is TRBV7-2, the J call TRBJ2-7, with TRBD2 identical over 10 bases. The CDR3 contains 13 residues. The germline gives CDR1 SGHTA, CDR2 FQGNSA. V lost 5 bases and J lost 4; bases outside the gene matches: 2. CDR3 coding DNA: TGTGCCAGCAGCCGAGCGGGAGGGTACGAGCAGTACTTC. Its protein product is CASSRAGGYEQYF.

V is TRBV10-3 and J is TRBJ2-4; D may be TRBD1 or TRBD2 (5 bases each). The germline gives CDR1 ENHRY, CDR2 SYGVKD. CDR3 length: 16 amino acids. Trimming removed 3 bases from V and 1 base from J, with 13 bases in between. CDR3 sequence: CAISEPGQHAKNIQYF. For the CDR3, the DNA is TGTGCCATCAGTGAACCGGGGCAACACGCCAAAAACATTCAGTACTTC.

This clonotype was observed a few times. The rearrangement joins TRBV29-1 to TRBJ2-5; 7 bases agree with TRBD2. This CDR3 has 14 residues. Germline loops: CDR1 SQVTM, CDR2 ANQGSEA. V lost 1 base, J lost 2 bases, and 4 bases stayed unmatched. The CDR3 DNA reads TGCAGCGTTGAAGGCGGGGGACTACAAGAGACCCAGTACTTC. Its protein is CSVEGGGLQETQYF.

The V and J genes are TRBV5-5 and TRBJ1-2; D perhaps matches TRBD1 (6 bases). This CDR3 spans 14 amino acids. Trimming took 1 base from V and 4 from J, leaving 11 bases between them. In germline, CDR1 is SGHKS, CDR2 YYEKEE (reference sequence). The CDR3 region has the DNA TGTGCCAGCAGCTTGAGACAGGAAGGCTATGGCTACACCTTC. This translates into CASSLRQEGYGYTF.

This clonotype was seen only a few times. CDR3 sequence: CASTLGLARYEQYF. CDR3 DNA sequence: TGTGCCAGTACTCTGGGACTAGCTCGGTACGAGCAGTACTTC. The chain employs TRBV7-2 and TRBJ2-7; 9 positions agree with TRBD2. V dropped 9 bases and J dropped 4; count of bases not matched to a gene: 10. CDR3 length equals 14 residues. CDR1 is SGHTA and CDR2 is FQGNSA in the germline V gene.

A few counts support this clonotype. CDR3 coding DNA: TGTGCCAGCAGTTACTCGAGTAGGCTAGGAGCAGATACGCAGTATTTT. Its translation is CASSYSSRLGADTQYF. The rearrangement joins TRBV6-2 or TRBV6-3 to TRBJ2-3; no reliable D call. The CDR3 totals 16 residues. Between the trimmed V and J ends, which lost 0 bases and 4 bases, there was a span of 14 bases. The germline V gene encodes CDR1 MNHEY and CDR2 SVGEGT.

This clonotype has only a few counts. This rearrangement joins TRBV27 to TRBJ2-7; D assignment may be TRBD1 or TRBD2 (5 bases each). CDR3 length: 16 residues. Germline V lookup: CDR1 MNHEY, CDR2 SMNVEV (reference sequence). The germline V and J ends were trimmed by 0 bases and 1 base, with 13 bases remaining between them. The CDR3 nucleotides read TGTGCCAGCAGTTTATCGGGGGTAACATTGTCCTACGAGCAGTACTTC. Amino acid sequence: CASSLSGVTLSYEQYF.

This chain joins TRBV9 and TRBJ2-7; tentatively, D is TRBD1 or TRBD2 (5 bases each). The CDR3 length is 15 residues. The germline V gene has CDR1 SGDLS and CDR2 YYNGEE. Between the trimmed V and J ends, which lost 0 bases and 2 bases, there was a span of 12 bases. This CDR3 reads CASSVGVGPTYEQYF. CDR3 nucleotides: TGTGCCAGCAGCGTAGGTGTGGGACCAACCTACGAGCAGTACTTC.

The chain couples TRBV7-2 to TRBJ2-1; 7 bases fit TRBD2. The CDR3 runs 17 residues. Per the germline V gene, CDR1 is SGHTA and CDR2 is FQGNSA. V lost 2 bases to trimming and J lost 2 bases; unmatched junction nucleotides: 9. Here the CDR3 reads CASSLLAGARPYNEQFF. CDR3 nucleotides: TGTGCCAGCAGCTTACTGGCGGGAGCTCGTCCCTACAATGAGCAGTTCTTC.

This chain connects TRBV29-1 to TRBJ2-5, with 8 bases matching TRBD1. V gave up 3 bases and J gave up 1 base; unmatched junction bases: 4. This CDR3 has 14 amino acids. Germline loops: CDR1 SQVTM, CDR2 ANQGSEA. CDR3 DNA: TGCAGCGTTGATCCGGACAGGGCCCAAGAGACCCAGTACTTC. It codes for CSVDPDRAQETQYF. Together with reference TRBV29-1 and TRBJ2-5, the CDR3 gives the full variable domain: SAVISQKPSRDICQRGTSLTIQCQVDSQVTMMFWYRQQPGQSLTLIATANQGSEATYESGFVIDKFPISRPNLTFSTLTVSNMSPEDSSIYLCSVDPDRAQETQYFGPGTRLLVL.

V and J are TRBV28 and TRBJ2-3; 7 bases align to TRBD1. V dropped 2 bases and J dropped 5; count of bases not matched to a gene: 10. The CDR3 extends over 16 amino acids. Germline V gene data show CDR1 as MDHEN and CDR2 as SYDVKM. CDR3 residues: CASSLRGRVRGDTQYF. CDR3 nucleotides: TGTGCCAGCAGTTTAAGGGGGCGCGTCCGTGGAGATACGCAGTATTTT.

The genes are TRBV7-2 and TRBJ2-1; D possibly corresponds to TRBD2 (5 bases). The germline CDR1 and CDR2 sequences are SGHTA and FQGNSA. Trimming shortened V by 0 bases and J by 7 bases, and 16 bases separated the two germline ends. This CDR3 has 16 residues. CDR3 DNA: TGTGCCAGCAGCTTAGCGAGGGTCATTTCGGGGAATGAGCAGTTCTTC. This translates into CASSLARVISGNEQFF.